The following is a TCR beta chain sequence with its context. This entry is derived from a study of siplizumab effects on memory and regulatory T cells. Clones were read by immunoSEQ multiplex PCR, and TCRdb kept only the in-frame ones, dropping some. Of roughly 110,000 clones in the sample, just under 95% are singletons; the top ten hold under 0.2%. This CDR3 is built from 15 residues. CDR1 is SGHDN and CDR2 is FVKESK in the germline V gene. V lost 2 bases and J 2 bases, leaving 10 bases between the germline ends. Sequencing was carried out using non-Treg CD4+ T cells sorted from blood. V usage is TRBV14 and J usage is TRBJ2-1, with TRBD1 as a possible D gene (6 bases). This clonotype originated in a human donor in good health. The CDR3 region is CASSQPGTTYNEQFF. The DNA for the CDR3 is TGTGCCAGCAGCCAACCAGGGACAACCTACAATGAGCAGTTCTTC. Variable domain in full (rest from reference TRBV14 and TRBJ2-1): EAGVTQFPSHSVIEKGQTVTLRCDPISGHDNLYWYRRVMGKEIKFLLHFVKESKQDESGMPNNRFLAERTGGTYSTLKVQPAELEDSGVYFCASSQPGTTYNEQFFGPGTRLTVL.